Sequencing of this TCR beta chain was carried out in a study of CD8 T cells in Susac syndrome. CDR3 size: 12 residues. V was clipped by 4 bases and J by 3 bases, with 4 bases between them. Random hexamers were used to reverse transcribe an amount of roughly 0.45 to 1 ug RNA. Multiplex PCR with immunoSEQ amplified the TCR beta CDR3 across 54 Vbeta and 13 Jbeta. Via MiXCR, TCRdb re-called the immunoSEQ multiplex PCR reads, giving one row per CDR3 protein. The repertoire has roughly 200,000 distinct CDR3 sequences, 93% of them found once; the top ten carry around 0.096%. Sequences were obtained from CD4+ T cells from PBMCs. The source of this sequence is a human donor in good health. The gene calls are TRBV23-1 and TRBJ1-3, with no clear D. TRBV23-1 is classed as an ORF, of uncertain function. CDR3 protein: CASSRGGNTIYF. The DNA for the CDR3 is TGCGCCAGCAGTCGGGGTGGAAACACCATATATTTT.